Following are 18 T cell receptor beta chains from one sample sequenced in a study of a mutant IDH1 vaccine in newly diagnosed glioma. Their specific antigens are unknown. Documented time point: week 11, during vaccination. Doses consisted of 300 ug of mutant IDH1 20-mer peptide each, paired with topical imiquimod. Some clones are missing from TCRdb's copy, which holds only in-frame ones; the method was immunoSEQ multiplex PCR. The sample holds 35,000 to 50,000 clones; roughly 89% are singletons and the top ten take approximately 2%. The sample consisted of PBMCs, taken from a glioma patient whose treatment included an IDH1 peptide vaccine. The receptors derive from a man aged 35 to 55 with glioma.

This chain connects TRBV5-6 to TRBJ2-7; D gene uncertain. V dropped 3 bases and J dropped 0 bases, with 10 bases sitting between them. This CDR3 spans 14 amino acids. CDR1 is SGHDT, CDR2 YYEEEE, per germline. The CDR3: CASSYPGSSYEQYF. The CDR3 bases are TGTGCCAGCAGCTACCCCGGTAGCTCCTACGAGCAGTACTTC.

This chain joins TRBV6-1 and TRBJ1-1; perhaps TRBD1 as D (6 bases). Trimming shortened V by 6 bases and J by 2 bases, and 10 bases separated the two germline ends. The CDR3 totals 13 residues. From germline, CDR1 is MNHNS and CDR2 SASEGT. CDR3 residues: CASRPGVNTEAFF. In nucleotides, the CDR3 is TGTGCCAGCAGGCCAGGGGTTAACACTGAAGCTTTCTTT.

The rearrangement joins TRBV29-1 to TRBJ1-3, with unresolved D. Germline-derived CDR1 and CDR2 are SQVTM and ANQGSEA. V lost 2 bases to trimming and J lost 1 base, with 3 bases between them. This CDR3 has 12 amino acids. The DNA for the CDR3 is TGCAGCGTTGAACGGTCTGGAAACACCATATATTTT. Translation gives CSVERSGNTIYF.

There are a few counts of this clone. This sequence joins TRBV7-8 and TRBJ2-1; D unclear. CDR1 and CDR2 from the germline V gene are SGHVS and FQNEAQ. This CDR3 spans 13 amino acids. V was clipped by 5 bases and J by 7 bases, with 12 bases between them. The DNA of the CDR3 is TGTGCCAGCAGCCCGCCCCTGGTTAATGAGCAGTTCTTC. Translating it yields CASSPPLVNEQFF.

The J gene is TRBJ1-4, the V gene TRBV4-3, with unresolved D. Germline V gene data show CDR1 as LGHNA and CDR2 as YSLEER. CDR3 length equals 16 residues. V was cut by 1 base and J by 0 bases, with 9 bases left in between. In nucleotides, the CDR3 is TGCGCCAGCAGCCAAGCAGTCCGGGCAACTAATGAAAAACTGTTTTTT. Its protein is CASSQAVRATNEKLFF.

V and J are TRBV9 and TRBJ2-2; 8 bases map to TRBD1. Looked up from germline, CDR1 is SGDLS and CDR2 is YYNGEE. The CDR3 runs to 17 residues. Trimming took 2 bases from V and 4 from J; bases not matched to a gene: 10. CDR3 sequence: CASSVRAGGARTGELFF. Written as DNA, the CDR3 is TGTGCCAGCAGCGTCCGTGCAGGGGGCGCGCGCACCGGGGAGCTGTTTTTT.

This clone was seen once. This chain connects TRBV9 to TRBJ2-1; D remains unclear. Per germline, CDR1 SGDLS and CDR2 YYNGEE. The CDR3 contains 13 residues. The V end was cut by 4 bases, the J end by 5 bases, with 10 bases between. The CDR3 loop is CASSLRIDNEQFF. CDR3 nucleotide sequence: TGTGCCAGCAGCCTTCGGATCGACAATGAGCAGTTCTTC.

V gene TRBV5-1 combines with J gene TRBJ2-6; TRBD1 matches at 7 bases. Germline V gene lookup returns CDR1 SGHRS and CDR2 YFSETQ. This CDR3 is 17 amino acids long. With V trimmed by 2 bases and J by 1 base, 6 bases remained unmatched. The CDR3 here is CASSFQGVASGANVLTF. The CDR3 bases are TGCGCCAGCAGCTTCCAGGGGGTAGCGTCTGGGGCCAACGTCCTGACTTTC. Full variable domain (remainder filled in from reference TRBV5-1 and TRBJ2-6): KAGVTQTPRYLIKTRGQQVTLSCSPISGHRSVSWYQQTPGQGLQFLFEYFSETQRNKGNFPGRFSGRQFSNSRSEMNVSTLELGDSALYLCASSFQGVASGANVLTFGAGSRLTVL.

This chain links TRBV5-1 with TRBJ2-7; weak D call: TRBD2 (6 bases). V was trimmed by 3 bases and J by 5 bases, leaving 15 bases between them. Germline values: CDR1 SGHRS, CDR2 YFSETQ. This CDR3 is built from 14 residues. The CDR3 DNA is TGCGCCAGCAGCTCCTCCGCGGGGCTAAACGAGCAGTACTTC. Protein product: CASSSSAGLNEQYF.

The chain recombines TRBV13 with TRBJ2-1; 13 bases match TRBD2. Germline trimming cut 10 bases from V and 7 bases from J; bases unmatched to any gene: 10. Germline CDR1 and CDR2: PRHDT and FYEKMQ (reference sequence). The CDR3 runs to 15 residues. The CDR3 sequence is CATPGLAGARNEQFF. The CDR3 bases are TGTGCCACCCCCGGACTAGCGGGAGCACGGAATGAGCAGTTCTTC.

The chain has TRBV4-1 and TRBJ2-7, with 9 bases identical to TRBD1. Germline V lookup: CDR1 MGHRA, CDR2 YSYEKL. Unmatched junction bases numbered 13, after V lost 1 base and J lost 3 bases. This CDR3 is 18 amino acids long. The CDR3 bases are TGCGCCAGCAGCCAAGGGCAGGGACAGGGCAATTCCCGCTACGAGCAGTACTTC. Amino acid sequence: CASSQGQGQGNSRYEQYF.

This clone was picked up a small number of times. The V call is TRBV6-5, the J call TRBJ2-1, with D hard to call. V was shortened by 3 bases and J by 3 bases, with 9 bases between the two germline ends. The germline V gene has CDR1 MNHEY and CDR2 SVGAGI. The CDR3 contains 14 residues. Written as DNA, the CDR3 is TGTGCCAGCAGTTATTCGCGGATCTACAATGAGCAGTTCTTC. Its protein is CASSYSRIYNEQFF.

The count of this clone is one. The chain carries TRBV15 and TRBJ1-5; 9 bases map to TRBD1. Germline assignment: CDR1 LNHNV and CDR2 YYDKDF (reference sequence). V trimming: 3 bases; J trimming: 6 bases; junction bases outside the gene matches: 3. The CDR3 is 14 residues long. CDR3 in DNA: TGTGCCACCAGCAGGACACAGGGGGCTCAGCCCCAGCATTTT. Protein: CATSRTQGAQPQHF.

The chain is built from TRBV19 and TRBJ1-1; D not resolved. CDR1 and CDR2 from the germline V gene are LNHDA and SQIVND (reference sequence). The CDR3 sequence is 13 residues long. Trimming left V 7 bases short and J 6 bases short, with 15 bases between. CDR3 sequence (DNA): TGTGCCAGTAACCGGGCCGGGTTTTCTGAAGCTTTCTTT. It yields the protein CASNRAGFSEAFF. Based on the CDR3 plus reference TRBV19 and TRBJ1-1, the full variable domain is DGGITQSPKYLFRKEGQNVTLSCEQNLNHDAMYWYRQDPGQGLRLIYYSQIVNDFQKGDIAEGYSVSREKKESFPLTVTSAQKNPTAFYLCASNRAGFSEAFFGQGTRLTVV.

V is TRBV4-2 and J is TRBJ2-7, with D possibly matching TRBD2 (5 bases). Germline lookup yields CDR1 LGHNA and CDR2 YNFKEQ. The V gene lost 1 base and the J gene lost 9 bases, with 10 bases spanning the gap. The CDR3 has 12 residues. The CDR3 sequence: CASSQGEGLQYF. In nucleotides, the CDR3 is TGTGCCAGCAGCCAAGGTGAGGGTTTGCAGTACTTC.

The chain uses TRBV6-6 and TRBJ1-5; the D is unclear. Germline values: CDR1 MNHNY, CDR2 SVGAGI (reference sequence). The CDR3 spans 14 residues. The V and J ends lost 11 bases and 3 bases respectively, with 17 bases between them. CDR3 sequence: CAGRASGANQPQHF. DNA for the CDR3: TGTGCCGGTCGAGCGTCGGGAGCCAATCAGCCCCAGCATTTT.

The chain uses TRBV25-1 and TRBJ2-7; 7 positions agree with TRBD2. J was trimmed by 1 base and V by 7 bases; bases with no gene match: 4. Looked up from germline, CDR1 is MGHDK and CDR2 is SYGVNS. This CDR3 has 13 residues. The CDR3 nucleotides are TGTGCCAGCAAAGGGGACTATTCCTACGAGCAGTACTTC. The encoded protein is CASKGDYSYEQYF.

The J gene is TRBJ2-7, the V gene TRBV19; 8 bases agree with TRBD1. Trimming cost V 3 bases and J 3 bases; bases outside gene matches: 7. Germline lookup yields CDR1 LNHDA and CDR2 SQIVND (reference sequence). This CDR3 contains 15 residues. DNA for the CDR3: TGTGCCAGTAGTATGGGTACCGGGACAGGCTACGAGCAGTACTTC. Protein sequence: CASSMGTGTGYEQYF. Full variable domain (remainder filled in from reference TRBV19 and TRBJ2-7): DGGITQSPKYLFRKEGQNVTLSCEQNLNHDAMYWYRQDPGQGLRLIYYSQIVNDFQKGDIAEGYSVSREKKESFPLTVTSAQKNPTAFYLCASSMGTGTGYEQYFGPGTRLTVT.